This entry is about one T cell receptor (beta chain). This entry comes from a study of blood T cell repertoires in COVID-19. Assay: immunoSEQ multiplex PCR; the TCRdb copy retains only in-frame clones and omits some. The repertoire includes tens of thousands of clones, more than 75% of them detected once, and roughly 1.5% sits in the top ten. The trim removed 2 bases at V and 0 bases at J, leaving 6 bases unmatched. Germline loops: CDR1 LNHNV, CDR2 YYDKDF (reference sequence). The CDR3 spans 17 residues. The sequencing sample was made of peripheral blood. The V and J genes are TRBV15 and TRBJ2-3; 9 bases fit TRBD1. The sequence was collected from a human donor in a cohort sampled during active COVID-19. The CDR3 reads CATSRPKQGASTDTQYF. The DNA for the CDR3 is TGTGCCACCAGCAGACCGAAACAGGGGGCGAGCACAGATACGCAGTATTTT.